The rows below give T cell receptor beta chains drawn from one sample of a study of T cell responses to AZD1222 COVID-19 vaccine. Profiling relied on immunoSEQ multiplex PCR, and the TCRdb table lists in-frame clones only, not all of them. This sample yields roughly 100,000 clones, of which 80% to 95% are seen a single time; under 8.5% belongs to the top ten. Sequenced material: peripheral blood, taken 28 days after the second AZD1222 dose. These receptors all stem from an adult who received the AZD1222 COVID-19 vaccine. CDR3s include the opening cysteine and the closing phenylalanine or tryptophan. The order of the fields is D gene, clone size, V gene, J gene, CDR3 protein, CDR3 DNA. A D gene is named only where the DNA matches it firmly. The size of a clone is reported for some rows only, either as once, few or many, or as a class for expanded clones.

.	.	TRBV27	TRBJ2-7	CASSWGGGYEQYF	TGTGCCAGCAGTTGGGGAGGGGGTTACGAGCAGTACTTC
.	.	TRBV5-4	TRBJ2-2	CASSLGKQENTGELFF	TGTGCCAGCAGCTTGGGAAAACAGGAGAACACCGGGGAGCTGTTTTTT
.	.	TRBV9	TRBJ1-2	CASSVGRAGDGYTF	TGTGCCAGCAGCGTAGGAAGGGCAGGGGATGGCTACACCTTC
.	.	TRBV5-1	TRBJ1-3	CASSLLQGSYSGNTIYF	TGCGCCAGCAGCTTACTGCAGGGTAGCTACTCTGGAAACACCATATATTTT
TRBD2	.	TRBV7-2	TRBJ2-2	CASSLILAGGPNTGELFF	TGTGCCAGCAGCTTAATACTAGCGGGGGGTCCGAACACCGGGGAGCTGTTTTTT
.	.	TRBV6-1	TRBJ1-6	CASSGTRSLDHSPLHF	TGTGCCAGCAGTGGAACGAGGAGTTTGGATCATTCACCCCTCCACTTT
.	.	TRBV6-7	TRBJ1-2	CASSSGDGYTF	TGTGCCAGCAGTTCAGGGGACGGCTACACCTTC
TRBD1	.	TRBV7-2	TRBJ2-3	CASSLVGQVTDTQYF	TGTGCCAGCAGCTTAGTGGGACAGGTCACAGATACGCAGTATTTT
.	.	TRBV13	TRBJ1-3	CASSLGGGTFGNTIYF	TGTGCCAGCAGCTTAGGCGGAGGGACATTTGGAAACACCATATATTTT
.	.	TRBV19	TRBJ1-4	CASGGRGSFEKLFF	TGTGCCAGTGGAGGGAGGGGGTCCTTTGAAAAACTGTTTTTT
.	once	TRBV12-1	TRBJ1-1	CASSRFPHGGEGWTEAFF	TGTGCCAGCAGCCGTTTTCCCCACGGGGGGGAAGGTTGGACTGAAGCTTTCTTT
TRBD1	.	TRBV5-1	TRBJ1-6	CASRVGQGNSPLHF	TGCGCCAGCAGAGTAGGACAGGGGAATTCACCCCTCCACTTT
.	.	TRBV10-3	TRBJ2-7	CASSPRDTNYEQYF	TGTGCCTCCTCCCCACGGGACACAAACTACGAGCAGTACTTC
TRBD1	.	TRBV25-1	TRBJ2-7	CASSESPGQVDPYEQYF	TGTGCCAGCAGTGAATCCCCCGGACAGGTCGACCCCTACGAGCAGTACTTC
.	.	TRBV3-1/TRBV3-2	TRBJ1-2	CASSQEAFGYTF	TGTGCCAGCAGCCAAGAGGCGTTTGGCTACACCTTC
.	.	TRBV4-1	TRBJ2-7	CASSYSDGPIPFEQYF	TGCGCCAGCAGCTACTCAGACGGCCCTATCCCTTTCGAGCAGTACTTC
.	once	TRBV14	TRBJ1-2	CASSPETGYRHGYTF	TGTGCCAGCAGCCCCGAGACAGGCTATCGGCATGGCTACACCTTC
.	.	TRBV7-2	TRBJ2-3	CASSLGRAEGDTQYF	TGTGCCAGCAGCTTAGGTAGAGCCGAAGGGGATACGCAGTATTTT
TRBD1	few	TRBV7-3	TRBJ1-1	CASSPVAAQGHTEAFF	TGTGCCAGCAGCCCCGTCGCGGCACAGGGGCACACTGAAGCTTTCTTT
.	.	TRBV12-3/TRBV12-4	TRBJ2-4	CASSDRAKNIQYF	TGTGCCAGCAGTGACAGGGCCAAAAACATTCAGTACTTC
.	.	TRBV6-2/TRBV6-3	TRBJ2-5	CASSYLKSLKTQYF	TGTGCCAGCAGTTACCTAAAGTCCCTCAAGACCCAGTACTTC
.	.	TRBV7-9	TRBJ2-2	CASSTPAGELFF	TGTGCCAGCAGCACCCCGGCCGGGGAGCTGTTTTTT
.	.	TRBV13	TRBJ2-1	CASSPGRGYNEQFF	TGTGCCAGCAGCCCAGGCAGGGGCTACAATGAGCAGTTCTTC
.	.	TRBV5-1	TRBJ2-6	CASSYQGHGANVLTF	TGCGCCAGCAGCTACCAGGGCCATGGGGCCAACGTCCTGACTTTC
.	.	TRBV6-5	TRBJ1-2	CANLGSDNYGYTF	TGTGCCAATCTGGGGTCAGACAACTATGGCTACACCTTC
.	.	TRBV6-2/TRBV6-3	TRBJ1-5	CASSRDPNQPQHF	TGTGCCAGCAGCCGGGACCCCAATCAGCCCCAGCATTTT
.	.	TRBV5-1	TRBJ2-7	CASSQGRAYEQYF	TGCGCCAGCAGCCAGGGGCGAGCCTACGAGCAGTACTTC
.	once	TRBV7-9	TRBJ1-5	CASSLSSSNQPQHF	TGTGCCAGCAGCCTCTCAAGTAGCAATCAGCCCCAGCATTTT
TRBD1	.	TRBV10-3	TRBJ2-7	CAIRPGQGSYEQYF	TGTGCCATCAGACCGGGACAGGGGTCCTACGAGCAGTACTTC
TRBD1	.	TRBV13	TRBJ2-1	CASSSPGGTGAGSSYNEQFF	TGTGCCAGCAGCTCACCCGGCGGGACAGGGGCCGGGAGCTCCTACAATGAGCAGTTCTTC
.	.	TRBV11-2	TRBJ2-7	CASRTVRDGLYEQYF	TGTGCCAGCAGGACTGTCCGGGACGGACTTTACGAGCAGTACTTC
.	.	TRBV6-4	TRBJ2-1	CASSEVVTTAGNEQFF	TGTGCCAGCAGTGAAGTCGTGACAACCGCGGGGAATGAGCAGTTCTTC
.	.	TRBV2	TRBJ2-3	CASKGAGTDTQYF	TGTGCCAGCAAAGGGGCTGGCACAGATACGCAGTATTTT
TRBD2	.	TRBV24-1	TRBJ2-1	CATSKNTGGRNEQFF	TGTGCCACCAGTAAGAATACGGGGGGGCGGAATGAGCAGTTCTTC
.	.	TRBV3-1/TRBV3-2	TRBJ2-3	CASSPLGAAESTDTQYF	TGTGCCAGCAGCCCCTTGGGAGCAGCGGAGAGCACAGATACGCAGTATTTT
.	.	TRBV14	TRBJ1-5	CASSQGASQPQHF	TGTGCCAGCAGCCAGGGGGCGAGTCAGCCCCAGCATTTT
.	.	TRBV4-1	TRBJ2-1	CASSLPLTQTYNEQFF	TGCGCCAGCAGCCTCCCTCTAACCCAAACCTACAATGAGCAGTTCTTC
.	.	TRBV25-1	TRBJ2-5	CASTEGLGETQYF	TGTGCCAGCACCGAGGGGCTCGGAGAGACCCAGTACTTC
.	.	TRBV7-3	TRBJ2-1	CASSPFAGLNNEQFF	TGTGCCAGCAGCCCCTTTGCGGGGTTGAACAATGAGCAGTTCTTC
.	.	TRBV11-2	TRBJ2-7	CASSFAGETATEQYF	TGTGCCAGCAGCTTCGCCGGGGAGACGGCAACCGAGCAGTACTTC
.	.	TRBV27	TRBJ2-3	CASSPPGLRTDTQYF	TGTGCCAGCAGTCCTCCGGGACTGCGAACAGATACGCAGTATTTT
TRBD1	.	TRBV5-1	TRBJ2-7	CATSRDRAYEQYF	TGCGCCACCTCGCGGGACAGGGCCTACGAGCAGTACTTC
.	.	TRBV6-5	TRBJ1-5	CASSYLTGDQHF	TGTGCCAGCAGTTACCTGACCGGGGACCAGCATTTT
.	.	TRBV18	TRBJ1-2	CASSPSRIQGDNYGYTF	TGTGCCAGCTCACCATCGAGAATTCAGGGAGACAACTATGGCTACACCTTC
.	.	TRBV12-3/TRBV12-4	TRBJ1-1	CASSPKATPEAFF	TGTGCCAGCAGTCCGAAGGCAACCCCTGAAGCTTTCTTT
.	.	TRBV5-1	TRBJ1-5	CASSPDGSRNQPQHF	TGCGCCAGCAGCCCGGATGGCAGTCGCAATCAGCCCCAGCATTTT
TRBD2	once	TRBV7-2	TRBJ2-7	CASSFSSGGAGEQYF	TGTGCCAGCAGCTTTTCTAGCGGGGGGGCGGGCGAGCAGTACTTC
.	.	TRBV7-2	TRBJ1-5	CASSLWTAHSNQPQHF	TGTGCCAGCAGCTTGTGGACAGCCCATAGCAATCAGCCCCAGCATTTT
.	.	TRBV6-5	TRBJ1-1	CASKSYTEAFF	TGTGCCAGCAAAAGTTACACTGAAGCTTTCTTT
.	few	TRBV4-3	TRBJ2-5	CASSQSRVGTQYF	TGCGCCAGCAGCCAAAGCAGGGTGGGGACCCAGTACTTC
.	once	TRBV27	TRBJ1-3	CASSPPWVSGNTIYF	TGTGCCAGCAGTCCCCCATGGGTCTCTGGAAACACCATATATTTT
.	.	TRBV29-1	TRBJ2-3	CSVEVSWSAGDTQYF	TGCAGCGTTGAAGTATCATGGTCGGCGGGAGATACGCAGTATTTT
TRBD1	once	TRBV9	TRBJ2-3	CASSLTTGADTQYF	TGTGCCAGCAGCTTAACGACAGGGGCAGATACGCAGTATTTT
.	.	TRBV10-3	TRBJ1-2	CAISEFTAVRRGNYGYTF	TGTGCCATCAGTGAGTTCACGGCTGTCAGGCGGGGTAACTATGGCTACACCTTC
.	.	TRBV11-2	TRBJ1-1	CASHYRAENTEAFF	TGTGCCAGCCATTACAGGGCGGAGAACACTGAAGCTTTCTTT